Listed here are 20 T cell receptor beta chains from one sample, sequenced in a study of CD8 T cells in Susac syndrome. Reverse transcription used about 0.45 to 1 ug RNA and random hexamers. TCRdb called the immunoSEQ multiplex PCR reads again in MiXCR, with one record for every CDR3 protein. The table lists about 130,000 distinct CDR3 sequences, about 90% of them singletons. The specimen was CD8+ T cells from PBMCs. The receptors stem from a human donor with multiple sclerosis.

V and J are TRBV20-1 and TRBJ2-5; D is perhaps TRBD2 (5 bases). V lost 7 bases and J 4 bases, leaving 10 bases between the germline ends. This CDR3 has 11 amino acids. Germline V lookup: CDR1 DFQATT, CDR2 SNEGSKA (reference sequence). CDR3 loop: CSGAGRETQYF. CDR3 sequence (DNA): TGCAGTGGGGCGGGTAGAGAGACCCAGTACTTC.

This clonotype was observed a single time. The chain couples TRBV7-9 to TRBJ1-1; 8 bases match TRBD1. The CDR3 is 16 residues long. The junction had 8 bases not matched to a gene; V was cut back by 4 bases and J by 1 base. CDR1 and CDR2 from the germline V gene are SEHNR and FQNEAQ (reference sequence). The CDR3: CASSSLRTGQNTEAFF. The CDR3 DNA follows: TGTGCCAGCAGCTCATTAAGGACAGGGCAGAACACTGAAGCTTTCTTT.

As for this clonotype: One end of the junction does not line up with germline, which may come from a read error. The V call is TRBV9, the J call TRBJ1-2; D remains ambiguous. The germline gives CDR1 SGDLS, CDR2 YYNGEE. The CDR3 covers 11 residues. CDR3 region: CASSANYGYPF. CDR3 sequence (DNA): TGTGCCAGCAGCGCGAACTATGGCTACCCCTTC.

The rearrangement joins TRBV4-1 to TRBJ2-7; D gene uncertain. Trimming removed 5 bases at V and 2 bases at J, with 10 bases between. CDR1 and CDR2 (germline): MGHRA, YSYEKL. This CDR3 spans 13 amino acids. The CDR3 DNA is TGCGCCAGCAGCTATGACATACCCTACGAGCAGTACTTC. Encoded protein: CASSYDIPYEQYF.

The chain recombines TRBV19 with TRBJ2-3; D may match TRBD1 or TRBD2 (5 bases each). Germline CDR1 and CDR2: LNHDA and SQIVND (reference sequence). The CDR3 contains 15 residues. The germline V and J ends were trimmed by 5 bases and 4 bases, with 16 bases remaining between them. The CDR3 coding sequence is TGTGCCAGTAGTTGGGGGAGCCTCGATGCAGATACGCAGTATTTT. Its protein is CASSWGSLDADTQYF.

This CDR3 is CATSHQGTNSPLHF. As DNA, the CDR3 is TGTGCAACTAGTCACCAGGGTACTAATTCACCCCTCCACTTT. V usage is TRBV25-1 and J usage is TRBJ1-6, with D tentatively TRBD1 (5 bases). CDR3 length equals 14 residues. Germline assignment: CDR1 MGHDK and CDR2 SYGVNS.

The CDR3 reads CASSSPLAGTQETQYF. In nucleotides, the CDR3 is TGTGCCAGCAGTTCCCCCCTAGCGGGAACCCAAGAGACCCAGTACTTC. V is TRBV6-6 and J is TRBJ2-5, with 9 bases matching TRBD2. The CDR3 consists of 16 residues. Germline-derived CDR1 and CDR2 are MNHNY and SVGAGI (reference sequence). Germline trimming cut 4 bases from V and 1 base from J; bases unmatched to any gene: 7.

This clonotype turned up a few times. The J gene is TRBJ2-7, the V gene TRBV27; D call uncertain. CDR1 MNHEY and CDR2 SMNVEV come from the germline V gene (reference sequence). Between the trimmed V and J ends, which lost 1 base and 5 bases, there was a span of 3 bases. The CDR3 runs 11 residues. CDR3 residues: CASSLLHEQYF. CDR3 in DNA: TGTGCCAGCAGTTTATTACACGAGCAGTACTTC.

The rearrangement uses TRBV28 and TRBJ2-1; a weak D match, TRBD2 (6 bases). Trimming took 5 bases from V and 4 from J, leaving 12 bases between them. The CDR3 sequence is 14 residues long. CDR1 and CDR2 from the germline V gene are MDHEN and SYDVKM. Here the CDR3 reads CASSGVAEYNEQFF. CDR3 sequence (DNA): TGTGCCAGCAGTGGGGTAGCGGAATACAATGAGCAGTTCTTC. Together with reference TRBV28 and TRBJ2-1, the CDR3 gives the full variable domain: DVKVTQSSRYLVKRTGEKVFLECVQDMDHENMFWYRQDPGLGLRLIYFSYDVKMKEKGDIPEGYSVSREKKERFSLILESASTNQTSMYLCASSGVAEYNEQFFGPGTRLTVL.

The chain recombines TRBV2 with TRBJ2-7; TRBD1 aligns across 7 bases. Unmatched junction bases numbered 7, after V lost 5 bases and J lost 6 bases. The CDR3 contains 13 residues. Per germline, CDR1 SNHLY and CDR2 FYNNEI. The CDR3 nucleotides are TGTGCCAGCAGTACTGATGACAGGGCCGAGCAGTACTTC. Its translation is CASSTDDRAEQYF.

The genes are TRBV3-1 and TRBJ1-2; D is undetermined. This CDR3 spans 15 amino acids. V shed 1 base and J shed 4 bases, with 13 bases lying between them. Looked up from germline, CDR1 is LGHDT and CDR2 is YNNKEL (reference sequence). CDR3 sequence (DNA): TGTGCCAGCAGCCAAGTAGGATTGACACGCTATGGCTACACCTTC. Its translation: CASSQVGLTRYGYTF.

The genes are TRBV5-6 and TRBJ2-1; 13 bases are a match to TRBD2. V lost 1 base and J lost 6; bases outside the gene matches: 4. CDR1 and CDR2 (germline): SGHDT, YYEEEE. The CDR3 is made up of 16 amino acids. The CDR3: CASSLWGLAGSNEQFF. As DNA, the CDR3 is TGTGCCAGCAGCTTGTGGGGACTAGCGGGAAGCAATGAGCAGTTCTTC. The full variable domain, completed using reference TRBV5-6 and TRBJ2-1, is DAGVTQSPTHLIKTRGQQVTLRCSPKSGHDTVSWYQQALGQGPQFIFQYYEEEERQRGNFPDRFSGHQFPNYSSELNVNALLLGDSALYLCASSLWGLAGSNEQFFGPGTRLTVL.

The V gene is TRBV29-1, the J gene TRBJ2-2, with 7 nucleotides matching TRBD2. The CDR3 length is 14 residues. Germline loops: CDR1 SQVTM, CDR2 ANQGSEA. The V gene end was trimmed by 4 bases and the J gene end by 4 bases; junction bases not matched to a gene: 6. DNA of the CDR3: TGCAGCGTTGTTCGCGGGAGCGGCACCGGGGAGCTGTTTTTT. Its protein product is CSVVRGSGTGELFF.

The V and J genes are TRBV18 and TRBJ1-4, with D possibly being TRBD1 (5 bases). The V end was cut by 5 bases, the J end by 9 bases, with 19 bases between. Germline V gene data show CDR1 as KGHSH and CDR2 as LQKENI. The CDR3 length is 15 residues. This CDR3 reads CASSTSGTPPQKLFF. CDR3 nucleotide sequence: TGTGCCAGCTCAACGTCCGGGACGCCGCCCCAAAAACTGTTTTTT.

The rearrangement uses TRBV13 and TRBJ2-1; TRBD1 agrees at 7 bases. This CDR3 has 14 amino acids. The trim removed 5 bases at V and 1 base at J, leaving 2 bases unmatched. Looked up from germline, CDR1 is PRHDT and CDR2 is FYEKMQ (reference sequence). The CDR3 reads CASSRDSSYNEQFF. The CDR3 DNA reads as TGTGCCAGCAGCCGGGACAGTTCCTACAATGAGCAGTTCTTC.

The V gene is TRBV4-1, the J gene TRBJ1-2; D is perhaps TRBD1 (6 bases). Germline CDR1 reads MGHRA; CDR2 reads YSYEKL. This CDR3 spans 12 amino acids. Trimming removed 3 bases from V and 13 bases from J, with 15 bases in between. The CDR3 reads CASSHVRTDLTF. CDR3 DNA sequence: TGCGCCAGCAGCCACGTCCGGACAGATCTCACCTTC.

This clonotype was observed a single time. The rearrangement joins TRBV4-1 to TRBJ2-7; either TRBD1 or TRBD2 may fit D (5 bases each). Germline V lookup: CDR1 MGHRA, CDR2 YSYEKL. V was shortened by 3 bases and J by 5 bases, with 17 bases between the two germline ends. This CDR3 contains 15 residues. CDR3 bases: TGCGCCAGCAGCCAGAGACAGACTAAGACCGACGAGCAGTACTTC. As protein: CASSQRQTKTDEQYF.

CDR3: CASSLPPSYEQYF. The CDR3 bases are TGCGCCAGCAGCTTGCCTCCCTCCTACGAGCAGTACTTC. The V call is TRBV5-1, the J call TRBJ2-7; D call uncertain. The V gene lost 1 base and the J gene lost 0 bases, with 5 bases spanning the gap. In germline, CDR1 is SGHRS, CDR2 YFSETQ. CDR3 size: 13 residues.

This clonotype was found once. This sequence joins TRBV28 and TRBJ2-3; D is possibly TRBD2 (7 bases). The V end was cut by 7 bases, the J end by 10 bases, with 15 bases between. The germline gives CDR1 MDHEN, CDR2 SYDVKM. The CDR3 loop spans 12 amino acids. The CDR3 nucleotides read TGTGCCAGCAACAAAGGGGGGGGGCCGCAGTATTTT. This encodes CASNKGGGPQYF.

This sequence joins TRBV7-9 and TRBJ2-4; D remains unclear. The CDR3 has 15 amino acids. The V and J ends lost 4 bases and 6 bases respectively, with 16 bases between them. CDR1 is SEHNR and CDR2 is FQNEAQ in the germline V gene (reference sequence). This chain's CDR3 is CASSSSRVDRNIQYF. CDR3 in DNA: TGTGCCAGCAGCTCCTCTCGGGTAGACCGAAACATTCAGTACTTC. The whole variable domain, remainder taken from reference TRBV7-9 and TRBJ2-4, is DTGVSQNPRHKITKRGQNVTFRCDPISEHNRLYWYRQTLGQGPEFLTYFQNEAQLEKSRLLSDRFSAERPKGSFSTLEIQRTEQGDSAMYLCASSSSRVDRNIQYFGAGTRLSVL.